This TCR beta chain was sequenced in a study of shared clonotypes between healthy human individuals. TCRdb keeps only in-frame clones here, not all; method: immunoSEQ multiplex PCR. This sample carries about 2.3 million clones, less than 95% of them seen once, and the ten largest clones take about 0.41%. Germline V gene sequence: CDR1 SGHRS, CDR2 YFSETQ. Trimming took 5 bases from V and 3 from J; bases not matched to a gene: 6. CDR3 length equals 14 residues. CD4+ cells yielded CD45RA+ naive and CD45RA-negative memory subsets. This chain joins TRBV5-1 and TRBJ2-3; the match to TRBD2 covers 7 bases. The sequence derives from a man younger than 30 in good health. Some clones in this sample may be carry-over from other donors' samples. The source material was naive CD4+ T cells from PBMCs. The subset denotes: CD45RA+ positively selected. The CDR3 protein is CASSRGSGTDTQYF. DNA for the CDR3: TGCGCCAGCAGTCGCGGGAGCGGAACAGATACGCAGTATTTT.